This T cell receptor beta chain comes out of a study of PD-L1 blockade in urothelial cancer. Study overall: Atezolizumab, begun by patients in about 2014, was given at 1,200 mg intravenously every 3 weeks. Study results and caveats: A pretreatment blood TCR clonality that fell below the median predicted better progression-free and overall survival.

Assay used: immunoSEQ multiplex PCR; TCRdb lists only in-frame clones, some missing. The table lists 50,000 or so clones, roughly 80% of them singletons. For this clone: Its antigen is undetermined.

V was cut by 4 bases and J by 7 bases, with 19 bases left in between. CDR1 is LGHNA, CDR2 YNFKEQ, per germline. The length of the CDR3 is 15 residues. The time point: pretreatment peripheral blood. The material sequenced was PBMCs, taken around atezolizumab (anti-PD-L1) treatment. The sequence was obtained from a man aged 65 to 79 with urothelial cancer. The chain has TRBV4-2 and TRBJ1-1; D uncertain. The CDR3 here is CASSRQVGEGYEAFF. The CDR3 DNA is TGTGCCAGCAGCCGTCAAGTGGGAGAAGGGTATGAAGCTTTCTTT.